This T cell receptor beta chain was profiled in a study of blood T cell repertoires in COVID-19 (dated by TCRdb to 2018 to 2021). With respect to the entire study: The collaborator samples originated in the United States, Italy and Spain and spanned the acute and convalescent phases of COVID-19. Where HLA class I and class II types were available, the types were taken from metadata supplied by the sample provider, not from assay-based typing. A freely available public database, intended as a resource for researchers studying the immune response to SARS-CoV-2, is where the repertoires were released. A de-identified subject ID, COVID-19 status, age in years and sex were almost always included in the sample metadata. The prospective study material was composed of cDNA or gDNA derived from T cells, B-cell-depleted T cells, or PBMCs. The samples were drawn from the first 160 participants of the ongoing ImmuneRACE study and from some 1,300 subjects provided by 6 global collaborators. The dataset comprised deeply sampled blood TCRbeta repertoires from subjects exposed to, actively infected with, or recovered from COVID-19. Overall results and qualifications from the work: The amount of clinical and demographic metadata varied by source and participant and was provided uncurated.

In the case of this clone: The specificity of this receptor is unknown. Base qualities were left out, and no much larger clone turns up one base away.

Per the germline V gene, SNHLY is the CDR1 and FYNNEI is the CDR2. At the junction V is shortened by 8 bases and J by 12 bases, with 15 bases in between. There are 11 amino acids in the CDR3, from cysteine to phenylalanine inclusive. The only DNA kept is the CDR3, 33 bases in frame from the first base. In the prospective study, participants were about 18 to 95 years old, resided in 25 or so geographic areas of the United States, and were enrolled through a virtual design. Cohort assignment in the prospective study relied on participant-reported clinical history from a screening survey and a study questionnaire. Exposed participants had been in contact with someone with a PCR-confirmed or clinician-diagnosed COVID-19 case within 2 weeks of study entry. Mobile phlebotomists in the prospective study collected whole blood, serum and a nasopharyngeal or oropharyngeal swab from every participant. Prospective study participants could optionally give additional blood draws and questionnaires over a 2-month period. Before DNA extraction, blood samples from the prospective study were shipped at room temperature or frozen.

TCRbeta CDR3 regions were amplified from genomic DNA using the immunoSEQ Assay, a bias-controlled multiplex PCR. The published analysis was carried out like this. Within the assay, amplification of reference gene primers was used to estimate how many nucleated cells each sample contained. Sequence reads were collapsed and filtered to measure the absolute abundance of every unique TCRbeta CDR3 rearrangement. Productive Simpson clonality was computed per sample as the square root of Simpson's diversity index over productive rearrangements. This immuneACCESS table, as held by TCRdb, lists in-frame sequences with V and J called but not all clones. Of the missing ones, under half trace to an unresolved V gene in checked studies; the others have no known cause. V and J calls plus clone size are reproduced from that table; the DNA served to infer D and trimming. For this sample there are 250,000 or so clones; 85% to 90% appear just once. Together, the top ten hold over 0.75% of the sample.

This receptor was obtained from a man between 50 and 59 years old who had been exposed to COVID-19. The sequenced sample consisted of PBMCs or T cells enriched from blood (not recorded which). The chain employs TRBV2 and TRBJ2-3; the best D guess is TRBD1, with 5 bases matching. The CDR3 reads CASARQFVQYF. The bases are TGTGCCAGCGCCCGACAGTTCGTTCAGTATTTT.